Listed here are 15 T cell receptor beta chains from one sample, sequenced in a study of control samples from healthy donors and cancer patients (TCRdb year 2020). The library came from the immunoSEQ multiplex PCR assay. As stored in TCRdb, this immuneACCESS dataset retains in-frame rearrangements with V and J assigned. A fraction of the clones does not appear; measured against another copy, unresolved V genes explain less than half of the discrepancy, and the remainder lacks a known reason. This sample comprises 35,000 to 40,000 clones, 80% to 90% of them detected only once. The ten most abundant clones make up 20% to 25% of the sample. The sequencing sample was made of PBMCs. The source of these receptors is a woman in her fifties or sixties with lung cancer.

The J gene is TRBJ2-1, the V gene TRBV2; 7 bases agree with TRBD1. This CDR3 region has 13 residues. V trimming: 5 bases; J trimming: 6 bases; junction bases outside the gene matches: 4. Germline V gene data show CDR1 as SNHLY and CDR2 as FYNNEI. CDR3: CASSTGQVNEQFF. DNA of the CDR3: TGTGCCAGCAGTACAGGACAGGTCAATGAGCAGTTCTTC.

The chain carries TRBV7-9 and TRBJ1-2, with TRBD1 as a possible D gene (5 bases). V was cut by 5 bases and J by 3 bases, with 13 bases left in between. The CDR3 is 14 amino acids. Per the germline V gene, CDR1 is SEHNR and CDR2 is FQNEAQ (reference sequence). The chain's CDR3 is CASSLTGADYGYTF. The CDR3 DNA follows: TGTGCCAGCAGCCTGACCGGGGCTGACTATGGCTACACCTTC.

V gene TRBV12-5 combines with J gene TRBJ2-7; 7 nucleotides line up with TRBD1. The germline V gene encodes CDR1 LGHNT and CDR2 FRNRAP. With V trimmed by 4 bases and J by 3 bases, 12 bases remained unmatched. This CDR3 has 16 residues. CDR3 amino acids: CASGSEPDREIYEQYF. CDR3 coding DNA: TGTGCTAGTGGTTCTGAACCAGACAGGGAAATCTACGAGCAGTACTTC.

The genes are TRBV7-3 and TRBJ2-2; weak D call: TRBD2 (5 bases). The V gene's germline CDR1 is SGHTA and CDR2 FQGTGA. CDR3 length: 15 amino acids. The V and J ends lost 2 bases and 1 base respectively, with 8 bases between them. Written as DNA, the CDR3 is TGTGCCAGCAGCTTATCCGGGGTGAACACCGGGGAGCTGTTTTTT. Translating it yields CASSLSGVNTGELFF.

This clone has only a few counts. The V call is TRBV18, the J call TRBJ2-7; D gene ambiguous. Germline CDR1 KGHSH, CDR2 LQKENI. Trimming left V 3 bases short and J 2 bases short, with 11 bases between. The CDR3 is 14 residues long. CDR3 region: CASSPPTNPYEQYF. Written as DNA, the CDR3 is TGTGCCAGCTCACCCCCGACAAATCCCTACGAGCAGTACTTC.

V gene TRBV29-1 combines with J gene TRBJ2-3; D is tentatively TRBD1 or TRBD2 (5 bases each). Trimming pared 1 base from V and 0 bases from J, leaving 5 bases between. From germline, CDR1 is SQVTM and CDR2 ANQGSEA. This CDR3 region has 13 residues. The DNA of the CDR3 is TGCAGCGTTGAAGGGGACAGCACAGATACGCAGTATTTT. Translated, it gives CSVEGDSTDTQYF.

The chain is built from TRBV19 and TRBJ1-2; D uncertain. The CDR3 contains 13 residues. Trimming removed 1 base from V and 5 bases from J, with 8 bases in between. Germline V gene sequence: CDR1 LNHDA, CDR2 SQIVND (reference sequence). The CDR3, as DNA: TGTGCCAGTAGTATAGGACGGATTTATGGCTACACCTTC. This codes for CASSIGRIYGYTF.

CDR3 protein: CASSMGQGRQGWNTEAFF. CDR3 sequence (DNA): TGTGCCAGTAGTATGGGACAGGGGCGACAGGGGTGGAACACTGAAGCTTTCTTT. The chain is built from TRBV19 and TRBJ1-1, with 10 nucleotides matching TRBD1. The CDR3 has 18 amino acids. Per germline, CDR1 LNHDA and CDR2 SQIVND (reference sequence). V shed 3 bases, J shed 1 base, and the junction held 11 bases outside the gene matches.

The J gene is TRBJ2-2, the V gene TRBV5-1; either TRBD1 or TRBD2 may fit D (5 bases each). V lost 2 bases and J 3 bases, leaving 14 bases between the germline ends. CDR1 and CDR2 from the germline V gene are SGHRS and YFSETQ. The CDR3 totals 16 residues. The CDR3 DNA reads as TGCGCCAGCAGCTTAGGGACGTACCTGGACACCGGGGAGCTGTTTTTT. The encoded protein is CASSLGTYLDTGELFF. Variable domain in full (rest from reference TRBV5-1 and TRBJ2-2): KAGVTQTPRYLIKTRGQQVTLSCSPISGHRSVSWYQQTPGQGLQFLFEYFSETQRNKGNFPGRFSGRQFSNSRSEMNVSTLELGDSALYLCASSLGTYLDTGELFFGEGSRLTVL.

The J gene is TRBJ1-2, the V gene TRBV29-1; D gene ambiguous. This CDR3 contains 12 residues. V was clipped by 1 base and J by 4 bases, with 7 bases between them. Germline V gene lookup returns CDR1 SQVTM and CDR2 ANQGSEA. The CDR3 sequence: CSVEGIPYGYTF. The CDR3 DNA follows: TGCAGCGTTGAAGGGATACCCTATGGCTACACCTTC.

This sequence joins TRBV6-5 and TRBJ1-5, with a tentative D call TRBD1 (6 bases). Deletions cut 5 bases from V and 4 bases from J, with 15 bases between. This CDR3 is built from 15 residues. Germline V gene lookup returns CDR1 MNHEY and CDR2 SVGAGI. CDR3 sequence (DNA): TGTGCCAGCAGTCTGGGGCGCACAGGGAATCAGCCCCAGCATTTT. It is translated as CASSLGRTGNQPQHF.

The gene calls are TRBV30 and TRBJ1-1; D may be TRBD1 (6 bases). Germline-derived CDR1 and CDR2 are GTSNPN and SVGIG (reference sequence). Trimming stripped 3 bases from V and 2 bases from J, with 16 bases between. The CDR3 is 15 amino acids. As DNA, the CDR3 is TGTGCCTGGAGCGGGGGCGGGGTCATCAACACTGAAGCTTTCTTT. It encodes CAWSGGGVINTEAFF. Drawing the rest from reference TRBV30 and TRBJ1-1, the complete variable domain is SQTIHQWPATLVQPVGSPLSLECTVEGTSNPNLYWYRQAAGRGLQLLFYSVGIGQISSEVPQNLSASRPQDRQFILSSKKLLLSDSGFYLCAWSGGGVINTEAFFGQGTRLTVV.

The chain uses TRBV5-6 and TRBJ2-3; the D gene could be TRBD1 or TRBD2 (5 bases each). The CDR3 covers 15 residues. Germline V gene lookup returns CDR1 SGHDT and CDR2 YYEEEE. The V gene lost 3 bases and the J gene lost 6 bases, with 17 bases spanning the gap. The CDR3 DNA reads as TGTGCCAGCAGCTGGGAGACAGAATACTCCGATACGCAGTATTTT. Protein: CASSWETEYSDTQYF.

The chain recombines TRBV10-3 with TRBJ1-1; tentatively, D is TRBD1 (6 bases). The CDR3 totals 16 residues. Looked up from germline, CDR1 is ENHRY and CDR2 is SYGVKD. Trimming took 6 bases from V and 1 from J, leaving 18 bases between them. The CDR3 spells CAIRRDTGRRNTEAFF. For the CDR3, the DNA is TGTGCCATCAGACGGGATACAGGGCGTAGGAACACTGAAGCTTTCTTT.

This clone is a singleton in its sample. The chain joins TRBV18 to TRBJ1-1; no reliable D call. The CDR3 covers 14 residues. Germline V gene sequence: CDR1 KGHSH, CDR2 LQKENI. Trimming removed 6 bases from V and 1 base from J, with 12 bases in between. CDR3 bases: TGTGCCAGCTCCCCGTTTGGACCGAACACTGAAGCTTTCTTT. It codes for CASSPFGPNTEAFF.